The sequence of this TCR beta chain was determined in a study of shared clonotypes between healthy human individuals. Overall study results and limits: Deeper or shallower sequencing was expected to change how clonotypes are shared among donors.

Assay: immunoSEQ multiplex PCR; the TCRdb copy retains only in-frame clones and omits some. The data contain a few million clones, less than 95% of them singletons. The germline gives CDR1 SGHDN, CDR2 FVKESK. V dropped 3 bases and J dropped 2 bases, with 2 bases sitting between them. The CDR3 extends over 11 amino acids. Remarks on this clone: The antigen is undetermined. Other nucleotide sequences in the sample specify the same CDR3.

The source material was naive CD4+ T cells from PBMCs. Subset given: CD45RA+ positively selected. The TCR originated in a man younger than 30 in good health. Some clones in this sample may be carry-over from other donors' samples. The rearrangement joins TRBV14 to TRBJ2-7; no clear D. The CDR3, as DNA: TGTGCCAGCAGCCATGCCTACGAGCAGTACTTC. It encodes CASSHAYEQYF.